A selection of T cell receptor beta chains follows, all from one sample in a study of blood T cell repertoires in COVID-19. Only in-frame clones appear in the TCRdb table, and some are missing; sequencing was by immunoSEQ multiplex PCR. The sample shows approximately 120,000 clones, roughly 72% of them seen only once. The specimen was peripheral blood. These receptors originate from a human donor in a cohort sampled during active COVID-19. Each CDR3 is given with its conserved first and last residue. The order of the fields is D gene, clone size, V gene, J gene, CDR3 DNA, CDR3 protein. The D gene is left open where the match is weak. Clone size is shown for a subset of rows, as once, few, many or a class of expanded clone.

TRBD2	-	TRBV6-5	TRBJ2-1	TGTGCCAGCAGTTCGCGACTAGCGGGGTCCTACAATGAGCAGTTCTTC	CASSSRLAGSYNEQFF
-	-	TRBV7-9	TRBJ1-2	TGTGCCAGCAACCCCAGCGGGGGTGGCTACACCTTC	CASNPSGGGYTF
-	-	TRBV19	TRBJ1-1	TGTGCCAGTAGTATGTTCGGGTTTTCGAACACTGAAGCTTTCTTT	CASSMFGFSNTEAFF
-	few	TRBV2	TRBJ2-1	TGTGCCAGCACGACTATTGGAGTGGCAGGGGTGGATGAGCAGTTCTTC	CASTTIGVAGVDEQFF
TRBD1	-	TRBV6-5	TRBJ1-1	TGTGCCAGCAGACTCGACAGGGCCACTGAAGCTTTCTTT	CASRLDRATEAFF
-	-	TRBV6-5	TRBJ2-1	TGTGCCAGCAGTTACAGGGAGAAGTCCTACAATGAGCAGTTCTTC	CASSYREKSYNEQFF
-	once	TRBV10-2	TRBJ1-2	TGCGCCAGCAGCCTACAGGCATCAGAGGGCTACACCTTC	CASSLQASEGYTF
-	-	TRBV12-2	TRBJ1-6	TGTGCAAGTCGCTTACCAGGGGGCGAATCACCCCTCCACTTT	CASRLPGGESPLHF
-	-	TRBV28	TRBJ1-5	TGTGCCAGCAGTTTACTAATTGATCAGCCCCAGCATTTT	CASSLLIDQPQHF
-	-	TRBV24-1	TRBJ1-2	TGTGCCACCAGTCGCCAAGAGTATGGCTACACCTTC	CATSRQEYGYTF
TRBD1	-	TRBV5-1	TRBJ1-3	TGCGCCAGCTACGCAGGGGGTACTGGAAACACCATATATTTT	CASYAGGTGNTIYF
-	-	TRBV28	TRBJ1-2	TGTGCCAGCAGTTTCTGGGGAGGGAACTATGGCTACACCTTC	CASSFWGGNYGYTF
TRBD2	-	TRBV5-5	TRBJ2-5	TGTGCCAGCAGCTTGGGCGGGACTAGCGGACAAGAGACCCAGTACTTC	CASSLGGTSGQETQYF
-	-	TRBV5-1	TRBJ2-1	TGCGCCAGCAGCTTGGAATTTGAAGTGACACCCAATGAGCAGTTCTTC	CASSLEFEVTPNEQFF
-	-	TRBV25-1	TRBJ2-2	TGTGCCAGCAGTGAATCGGGGGGGACAGAGAACACCGGGGAGCTGTTTTTT	CASSESGGTENTGELFF
TRBD2	-	TRBV7-9	TRBJ2-1	TGTGCCAGCAGCTTCTCCGGGACTAGCGGGGGAGGGAGGGAGCAGTTCTTC	CASSFSGTSGGGREQFF
-	-	TRBV19	TRBJ1-1	TGTGCCAGTAGCCCACGGGGGGAGTACACTGAAGCTTTCTTT	CASSPRGEYTEAFF
-	-	TRBV7-8	TRBJ2-3	TGTGCCAGCAGCTTAAGGGGCCCCTATCCCGGTCGCTCGGATACGCAGTATTTT	CASSLRGPYPGRSDTQYF
TRBD1	-	TRBV7-9	TRBJ1-1	TGTGCCAGCAGGTCATACCGGGACAGGGAGAACACTGAAGCTTTCTTT	CASRSYRDRENTEAFF
TRBD1	-	TRBV5-5	TRBJ2-2	TGTGCCAGCAGCTTGGATGCCCAGGGGGTCGGGGAGCTGTTTTTT	CASSLDAQGVGELFF
TRBD1	-	TRBV19	TRBJ1-2	TGTGCCAGTAGTTCTTTCGGACAGGGGATCGGCTATGGCTACACCTTC	CASSSFGQGIGYGYTF
TRBD2	-	TRBV19	TRBJ2-1	TGTGCCGGGGGAGCGGGGGGGCCTGGTGATGAGCAGTTCTTC	CAGGAGGPGDEQFF
TRBD1	-	TRBV9	TRBJ2-5	TGTGCCAGCAGCGCCGGGGTGGGACAGGTTTCGCAAGAGACCCAGTACTTC	CASSAGVGQVSQETQYF
-	-	TRBV29-1	TRBJ2-7	TGCAGCGTTGTCTGGCGGAACGAGCAGTACTTC	CSVVWRNEQYF
TRBD2	-	TRBV15	TRBJ2-5	TGTGCCACCAGCAGAGATGGCGGGGGGGCCTTAGAGACCCAGTACTTC	CATSRDGGGALETQYF
TRBD1	-	TRBV6-4	TRBJ1-5	TGTGCCAGCAGTGAACAGGGGGCGGGTCAGCCCCAGCATTTT	CASSEQGAGQPQHF
TRBD1	-	TRBV19	TRBJ2-5	TGTGCCAGTAGTACGGACAGGGAAGAGACCCAGTACTTC	CASSTDREETQYF
TRBD1	-	TRBV30	TRBJ1-3	TGTGCCTGGAGTCCCCACGAGGGGGCAGGCGGAAACACCATATATTTT	CAWSPHEGAGGNTIYF
-	-	TRBV6-2/TRBV6-3	TRBJ1-2	TGTGCCAGCAGTTACCGTCCGAGCTATGGCTACACCTTC	CASSYRPSYGYTF
-	-	TRBV12-2	TRBJ2-2	TGTGCAAGTCGCTTAGGGGGGGGCCCCAGAACCGGGGAGCTGTTTTTT	CASRLGGGPRTGELFF
-	-	TRBV5-6	TRBJ1-3	TGTGCCAGCAGCTCCCTACTCGGAAACACCATATATTTT	CASSSLLGNTIYF
-	-	TRBV7-9	TRBJ1-1	TGTGCCAGCAGCTTAGGGTCGGGGGGGAACACTGAAGCTTTCTTT	CASSLGSGGNTEAFF
-	-	TRBV2	TRBJ2-7	TGTGCCAGCAGTGGGGGTAGCGACTACGAGCAGTACTTC	CASSGGSDYEQYF
-	once	TRBV7-9	TRBJ1-1	TGTGCCAGCAGCTTGCAGCAGGGCGAAGCTTTCTTT	CASSLQQGEAFF
TRBD1	once	TRBV5-1	TRBJ1-2	TGCGCCAGCAGCGTGGGACAGGGGGGTAGAGGCTACACCTTC	CASSVGQGGRGYTF
-	few	TRBV19	TRBJ1-5	TGTGCCAGCTGGGGGCGTAGCAATCAGCCCCAGCATTTT	CASWGRSNQPQHF
TRBD1	few	TRBV2	TRBJ1-5	TGTGCCAGCAGAAAGGGACAGCCTAGCAATCAGCCCCAGCATTTT	CASRKGQPSNQPQHF
TRBD1	-	TRBV6-1	TRBJ2-3	TGTGCCAGCAGTGACGGACAGGGGGGAGATACGCAGTATTTT	CASSDGQGGDTQYF
-	few	TRBV28	TRBJ1-6	TGTGCCAGCAGCCTTCCGGGAGGAGGGTTAATTGATTCACCCCTCCACTTT	CASSLPGGGLIDSPLHF
TRBD2	once	TRBV7-9	TRBJ2-3	TGTGCCAGCAGCTCGCTAGCGGGGGGGCCAACAGATACGCAGTATTTT	CASSSLAGGPTDTQYF